A single sample is the source of the 20 T cell receptor beta chains below, sequenced in a study of T cell repertoires in cytomegalovirus infection. These receptors have no identified antigens. TCRdb fed the reads into MiXCR, producing one record per CDR3 protein. This table has about 770,000 distinct CDR3 sequences, roughly 28% appearing once. The source was cultured CD8+ T cells from PBMCs, collected from culture after CMV antigen stimulation. All receptors derive from a human donor in good health (CMV status not recorded). Some clones in this sample may be carry-over from other donors' samples.

Comments on this clonotype: Just one base apart from a much larger clone, this may be a read error. V and J are TRBV7-6 and TRBJ1-3, with D possibly TRBD1 on 6 matching bases. The CDR3 runs to 15 residues. Trimming took off 5 bases at V and 2 bases at J, with 13 bases between the two ends. Per germline, CDR1 SGHVS and CDR2 FNYEAQ. Written as DNA, the CDR3 is TGTGCCAGCAGCCCAGACAGGTGCGCTGGAAACACCATATATTTT. Translated: CASSPDRCAGNTIYF.

This clonotype was picked up a small number of times. This chain links TRBV6-2 or TRBV6-3 with TRBJ2-2; D unclear. CDR1 MNHEY and CDR2 SVGEGT come from the germline V gene. V was cut by 2 bases and J by 1 base, with 5 bases left in between. CDR3 length: 14 residues. In DNA form, the CDR3 reads TGTGCCAGCAGTTACCGTCTGAACACCGGGGAGCTGTTTTTT. Translation gives CASSYRLNTGELFF.

This clonotype was seen at least ten times. The chain has TRBV2 and TRBJ2-7; the D gene could be TRBD1 or TRBD2 (5 bases each). CDR3 length: 13 residues. The V end lost 5 bases, the J end lost 2 bases, and 10 bases lay between the germline ends. The germline gives CDR1 SNHLY, CDR2 FYNNEI. CDR3 coding DNA: TGTGCCAGCAGTCCCCTGGGGGCCTACGAGCAGTACTTC. This encodes CASSPLGAYEQYF.

This clonotype has just a few counts. The chain links TRBV6-2 or TRBV6-3 to TRBJ2-1; maybe TRBD2 (5 bases). Trimming stripped 2 bases from V and 10 bases from J, with 12 bases between. The CDR3 consists of 13 residues. CDR1 is MNHEY, CDR2 SVGEGT, per germline. CDR3 protein: CASSYGLLVEQFF. CDR3 coding DNA: TGTGCCAGCAGTTACGGACTCTTGGTGGAGCAGTTCTTC.

As DNA, the CDR3 is TGTGCCAGCAGTCTCAGGGGCTTGTGGGACAATGAGCAGTTCTTC. Its protein is CASSLRGLWDNEQFF. The V call is TRBV6-5, the J call TRBJ2-1; D might be TRBD1 (6 bases). Germline CDR1 reads MNHEY; CDR2 reads SVGAGI. The CDR3 runs 15 residues. Deletions cut 5 bases from V and 5 bases from J, with 16 bases between.

The sample holds a few counts of this clonotype. The rearrangement joins TRBV29-1 to TRBJ2-5, with a tentative D call TRBD2 (7 bases). CDR3 size: 11 residues. With 5 bases removed from V and 7 bases from J, the gap between germline ends came to 11 bases. Germline V gene data show CDR1 as SQVTM and CDR2 as ANQGSEA. CDR3 sequence: CSVPRGGTQYF. CDR3 nucleotide sequence: TGCAGCGTTCCTAGGGGGGGGACCCAGTACTTC.

This clonotype was counted only a few times. The gene calls are TRBV19 and TRBJ1-2; no reliable D call. V was pared by 7 bases and J by 4 bases, with 10 bases between. The CDR3 spans 12 residues. The V gene's germline CDR1 is LNHDA and CDR2 SQIVND (reference sequence). The DNA for the CDR3 is TGTGCCAGTATGGGGAGCTTCTATGGCTACACCTTC. Translation gives CASMGSFYGYTF.

This chain joins TRBV27 and TRBJ1-2; D perhaps matches TRBD1 (5 bases). V lost 8 bases, J lost 6 bases, and 13 bases lay in between. Germline assignment: CDR1 MNHEY and CDR2 SMNVEV (reference sequence). CDR3 length: 12 amino acids. The CDR3 bases are TGTGCCAGCGTCTCCGGGACGGATGGCTACACCTTC. Residues: CASVSGTDGYTF.

This chain uses TRBV20-1 with TRBJ2-7, with 11 bases aligning to TRBD1. Germline CDR1 DFQATT, CDR2 SNEGSKA (reference sequence). V lost 6 bases to trimming and J lost 3 bases; unmatched junction nucleotides: 7. CDR3 length: 14 residues. Here the CDR3 reads CSATGTGGVYEQYV. In nucleotides, the CDR3 is TGCAGTGCAACCGGGACAGGGGGGGTCTACGAGCAGTACGTC.

This clonotype was counted a few times. V usage is TRBV5-4 and J usage is TRBJ1-2; no reliable D call. This CDR3 contains 11 residues. Germline loops: CDR1 SGHNT, CDR2 YYREEE (reference sequence). The V end was cut by 5 bases, the J end by 9 bases, with 11 bases between. The CDR3 nucleotides read TGTGCCAGCAGGGTGCAGGAAAGCTACACCTTC. Encoded protein: CASRVQESYTF.

The chain carries TRBV10-3 and TRBJ1-2; D gene unclear. Germline values: CDR1 ENHRY, CDR2 SYGVKD. CDR3 size: 11 residues. With 6 bases removed from V and 8 bases from J, the gap between germline ends came to 10 bases. CDR3 sequence (DNA): TGTGCCATCAGGGAGATGAAGGGCTACACCTTC. Translation gives CAIREMKGYTF.

This clonotype was seen more than once but under ten times. This CDR3 is CASTQRRGNGGAGELFF. The CDR3 coding sequence is TGTGCCAGCACCCAACGTCGGGGGAACGGGGGGGCCGGGGAGCTGTTTTTT. The J gene is TRBJ2-2, the V gene TRBV7-6; 8 bases align to TRBD2. This CDR3 is 17 amino acids long. V was clipped by 7 bases and J by 6 bases; unmatched bases: 16. Germline V gene data show CDR1 as SGHVS and CDR2 as FNYEAQ.

The chain combines TRBV11-3 with TRBJ2-2, with 7 nucleotides matching TRBD1. Germline CDR1 and CDR2: SGHNT and YENEEA. The CDR3 is 16 residues long. The junction had 5 bases not matched to a gene; V was cut back by 4 bases and J by 0 bases. CDR3 protein: CASSSYRGTNTGELFF. The CDR3 DNA is TGTGCCAGCAGCTCGTACAGGGGTACGAACACCGGGGAGCTGTTTTTT. The entire variable domain, with the rest obtained from reference TRBV11-3 and TRBJ2-2, is as follows: EAGVVQSPRYKIIEKKQPVAFWCNPISGHNTLYWYLQNLGQGPELLIRYENEEAVDDSQLPKDRFSAERLKGVDSTLKIQPAELGDSAVYLCASSSYRGTNTGELFFGEGSRLTVL.

This chain connects TRBV7-8 to TRBJ1-1; D remains ambiguous. Germline CDR1 SGHVS, CDR2 FQNEAQ. V was shortened by 2 bases and J by 2 bases, with 9 bases between the two germline ends. This CDR3 comprises 14 residues. The CDR3 DNA reads TGTGCCAGCAGCTTATACATAGCTAACACTGAAGCTTTCTTT. As protein: CASSLYIANTEAFF.

This rearrangement joins TRBV19 to TRBJ1-5, with D maybe TRBD1 (6 bases). Germline CDR1 is LNHDA and CDR2 is SQIVND (reference sequence). V lost 6 bases, J lost 0 bases, and 12 bases lay in between. The CDR3 extends over 15 amino acids. The CDR3 DNA reads as TGTGCCAGTAGACCGGGACATTATAGCAATCAGCCCCAGCATTTT. As protein: CASRPGHYSNQPQHF.

This clonotype was seen only once. The chain couples TRBV6-5 to TRBJ1-5; tentatively, D is TRBD1 (5 bases). Deletions cut 4 bases from V and 0 bases from J, with 13 bases between. Germline V CDR1 and CDR2: MNHEY, SVGAGI. This CDR3 is built from 16 residues. DNA for the CDR3: TGTGCCAGCAGTTTTGGACACCACAATAGCAATCAGCCCCAGCATTTT. Translated, it gives CASSFGHHNSNQPQHF.

There are a few counts of this clonotype. Here the CDR3 reads CASSDIGANQETQYF. The CDR3 bases are TGTGCCAGTTCAGATATCGGGGCAAACCAAGAGACCCAGTACTTC. The J gene is TRBJ2-5, the V gene TRBV5-4; D may match TRBD1 or TRBD2 (5 bases each). Germline lookup yields CDR1 SGHNT and CDR2 YYREEE (reference sequence). This CDR3 has 15 residues. V was clipped by 8 bases and J by 0 bases, with 17 bases between them.

The chain joins TRBV15 to TRBJ1-5; 7 nucleotides match TRBD1. The trim removed 2 bases at V and 0 bases at J, leaving 1 base unmatched. The length of the CDR3 is 15 residues. CDR1 and CDR2 (germline): LNHNV, YYDKDF (reference sequence). The CDR3 region has the DNA TGTGCCACCAGCAGATACAGGGGTAGCAATCAGCCCCAGCATTTT. It specifies CATSRYRGSNQPQHF. The variable domain in full, completed from reference TRBV15 and TRBJ1-5, reads DAMVIQNPRYQVTQFGKPVTLSCSQTLNHNVMYWYQQKSSQAPKLLFHYYDKDFNNEADTPDNFQSRRPNTSFCFLDIRSPGLGDTAMYLCATSRYRGSNQPQHFGDGTRLSIL.

CDR3 sequence reads: CASSLLQGVTEAFF. In DNA form, the CDR3 reads TGTGCCAGCAGCTTACTACAGGGGGTGACTGAAGCTTTCTTT. The V call is TRBV7-3, the J call TRBJ1-1, with 8 bases matching TRBD1. Germline CDR1 is SGHTA and CDR2 is FQGTGA. V lost 2 bases and J lost 5; bases outside the gene matches: 4. CDR3 length: 14 amino acids.

The rearrangement links TRBV7-6 to TRBJ2-5, with a possible D match to TRBD1 (6 bases). Trimming shortened V by 5 bases and J by 0 bases, and 10 bases separated the two germline ends. There are 14 residues in the CDR3. Germline CDR1 reads SGHVS; CDR2 reads FNYEAQ. The CDR3 protein is CASSHGQNQETQYF. CDR3 nucleotides: TGTGCCAGCAGCCACGGACAGAACCAAGAGACCCAGTACTTC.